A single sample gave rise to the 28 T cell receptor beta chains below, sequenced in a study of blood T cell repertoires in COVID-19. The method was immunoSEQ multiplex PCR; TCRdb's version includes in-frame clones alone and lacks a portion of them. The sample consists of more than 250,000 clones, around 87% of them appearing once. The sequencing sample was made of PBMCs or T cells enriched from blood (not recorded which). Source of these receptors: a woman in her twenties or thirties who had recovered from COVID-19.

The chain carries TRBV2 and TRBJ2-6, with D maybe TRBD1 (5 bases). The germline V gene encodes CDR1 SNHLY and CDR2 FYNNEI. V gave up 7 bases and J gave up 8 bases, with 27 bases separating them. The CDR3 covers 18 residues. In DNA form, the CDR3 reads TGTGCCAGCACCCCGGACACCTTTAATCCTCTGGGGTCCAACGTCCTGACTTTC. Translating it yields CASTPDTFNPLGSNVLTF. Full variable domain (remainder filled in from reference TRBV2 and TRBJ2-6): EPEVTQTPSHQVTQMGQEVILRCVPISNHLYFYWYRQILGQKVEFLVSFYNNEISEKSEIFDDQFSVERPDGSNFTLKIRSTKLEDSAMYFCASTPDTFNPLGSNVLTFGAGSRLTVL.

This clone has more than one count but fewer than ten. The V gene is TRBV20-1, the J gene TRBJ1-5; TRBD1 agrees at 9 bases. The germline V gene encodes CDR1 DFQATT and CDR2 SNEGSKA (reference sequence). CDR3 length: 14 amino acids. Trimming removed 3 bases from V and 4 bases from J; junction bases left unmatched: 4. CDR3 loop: CSASGDRENQPQHF. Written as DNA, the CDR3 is TGCAGTGCTAGTGGGGACAGGGAAAATCAGCCCCAGCATTTT.

CDR3 protein: CASSKEGPAGNIQYF. Written as DNA, the CDR3 is TGTGCCAGCAGCAAGGAGGGCCCAGCCGGAAACATTCAGTACTTC. The chain carries TRBV21-1 and TRBJ2-4; the D segment call TRBD2 is taken from the table without a DNA check. TRBV21-1 is a pseudogene segment. The CDR3 is 15 residues long.

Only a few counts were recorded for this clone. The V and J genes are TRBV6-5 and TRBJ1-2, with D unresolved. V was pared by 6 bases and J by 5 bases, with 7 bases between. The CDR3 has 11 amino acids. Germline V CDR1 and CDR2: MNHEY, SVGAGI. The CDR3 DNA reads TGTGCCAGCAGGGAGAATTATGGCTACACCTTC. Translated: CASRENYGYTF.

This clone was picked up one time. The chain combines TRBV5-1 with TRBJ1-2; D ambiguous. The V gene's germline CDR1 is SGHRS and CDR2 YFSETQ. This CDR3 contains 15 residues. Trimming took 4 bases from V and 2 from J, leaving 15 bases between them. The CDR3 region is CASSREGGTNYGYTF. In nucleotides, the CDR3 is TGCGCCAGCAGCCGGGAAGGTGGTACCAACTATGGCTACACCTTC.

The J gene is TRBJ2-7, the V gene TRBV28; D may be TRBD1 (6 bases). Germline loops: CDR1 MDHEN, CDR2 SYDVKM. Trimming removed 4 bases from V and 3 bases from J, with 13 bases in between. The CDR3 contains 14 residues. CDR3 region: CASSSPGELYEQYF. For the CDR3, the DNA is TGTGCCAGCAGTTCACCAGGGGAACTCTACGAGCAGTACTTC.

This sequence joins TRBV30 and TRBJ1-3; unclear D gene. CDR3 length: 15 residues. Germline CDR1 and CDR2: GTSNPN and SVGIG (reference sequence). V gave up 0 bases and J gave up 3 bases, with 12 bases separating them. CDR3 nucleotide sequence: TGTGCCTGGAGTGTACGTCAGTTTTATGGAAACACCATATATTTT. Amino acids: CAWSVRQFYGNTIYF.

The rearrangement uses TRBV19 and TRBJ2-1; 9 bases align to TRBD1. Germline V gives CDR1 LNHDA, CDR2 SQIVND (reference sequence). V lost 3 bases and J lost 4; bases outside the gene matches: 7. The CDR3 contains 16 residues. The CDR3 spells CASSMSGTGMYNEQFF. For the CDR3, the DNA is TGTGCCAGTAGTATGTCCGGGACAGGGATGTACAATGAGCAGTTCTTC.

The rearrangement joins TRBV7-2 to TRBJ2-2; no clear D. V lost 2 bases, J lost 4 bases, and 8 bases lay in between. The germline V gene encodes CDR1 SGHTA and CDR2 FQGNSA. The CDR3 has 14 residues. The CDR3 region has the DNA TGTGCCAGCAGCTTACCCCTTCGCACCGGGGAGCTGTTTTTT. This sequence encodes CASSLPLRTGELFF. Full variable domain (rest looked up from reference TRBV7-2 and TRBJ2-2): GAGVSQSPSNKVTEKGKDVELRCDPISGHTALYWYRQSLGQGLEFLIYFQGNSAPDKSGLPSDRFSAERTGGSVSTLTIQRTQQEDSAVYLCASSLPLRTGELFFGEGSRLTVL.

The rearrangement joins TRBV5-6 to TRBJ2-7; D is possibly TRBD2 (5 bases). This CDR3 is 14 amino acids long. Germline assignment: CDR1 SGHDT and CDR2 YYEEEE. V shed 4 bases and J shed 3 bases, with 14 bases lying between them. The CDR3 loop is CASSTRVRLYEQYF. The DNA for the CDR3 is TGTGCCAGCAGCACGAGGGTCCGCCTCTACGAGCAGTACTTC. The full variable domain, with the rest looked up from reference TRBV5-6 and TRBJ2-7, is DAGVTQSPTHLIKTRGQQVTLRCSPKSGHDTVSWYQQALGQGPQFIFQYYEEEERQRGNFPDRFSGHQFPNYSSELNVNALLLGDSALYLCASSTRVRLYEQYFGPGTRLTVT.

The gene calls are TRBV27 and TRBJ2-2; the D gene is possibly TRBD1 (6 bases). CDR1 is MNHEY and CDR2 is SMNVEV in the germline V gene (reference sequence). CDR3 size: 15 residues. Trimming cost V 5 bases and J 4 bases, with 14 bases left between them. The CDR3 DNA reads TGTGCCAGCAGTACCCCCGGGACAAGCACCGGGGAGCTGTTTTTT. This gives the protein CASSTPGTSTGELFF.

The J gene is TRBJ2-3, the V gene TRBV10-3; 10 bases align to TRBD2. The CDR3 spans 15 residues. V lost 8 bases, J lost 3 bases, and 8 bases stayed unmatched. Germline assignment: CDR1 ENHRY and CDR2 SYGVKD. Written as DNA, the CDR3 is TGTGCCATCCTCGATGGGACTAGCGTAACAGATACGCAGTATTTT. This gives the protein CAILDGTSVTDTQYF.

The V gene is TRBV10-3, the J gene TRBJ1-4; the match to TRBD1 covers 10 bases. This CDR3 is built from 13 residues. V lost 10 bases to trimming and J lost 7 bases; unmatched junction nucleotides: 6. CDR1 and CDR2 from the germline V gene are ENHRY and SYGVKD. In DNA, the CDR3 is TGTGCCACGACAGGGGGCATGGGTGAAAAACTGTTTTTT. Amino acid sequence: CATTGGMGEKLFF.

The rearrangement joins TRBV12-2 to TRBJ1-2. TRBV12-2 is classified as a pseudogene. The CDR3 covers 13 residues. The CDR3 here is CASRFQRGYGYTF. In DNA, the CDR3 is TGTGCAAGTCGCTTCCAACGAGGTTATGGCTACACCTTC.

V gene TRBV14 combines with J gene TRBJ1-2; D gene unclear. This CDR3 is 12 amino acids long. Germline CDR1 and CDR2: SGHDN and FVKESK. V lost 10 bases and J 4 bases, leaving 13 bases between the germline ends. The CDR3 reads CAIGGRVYGYTF. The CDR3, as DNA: TGTGCCATCGGAGGGAGAGTCTATGGCTACACCTTC. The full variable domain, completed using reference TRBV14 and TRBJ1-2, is EAGVTQFPSHSVIEKGQTVTLRCDPISGHDNLYWYRRVMGKEIKFLLHFVKESKQDESGMPNNRFLAERTGGTYSTLKVQPAELEDSGVYFCAIGGRVYGYTFGSGTRLTVV.

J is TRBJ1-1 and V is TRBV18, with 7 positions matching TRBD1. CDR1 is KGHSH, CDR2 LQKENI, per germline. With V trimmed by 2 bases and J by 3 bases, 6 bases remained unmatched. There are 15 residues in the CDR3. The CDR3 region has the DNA TGTGCCAGCTCACCAAACAGGGGCTTAGACACTGAAGCTTTCTTT. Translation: CASSPNRGLDTEAFF. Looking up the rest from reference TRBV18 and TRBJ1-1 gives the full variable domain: NAGVMQNPRHLVRRRGQEARLRCSPMKGHSHVYWYRQLPEEGLKFMVYLQKENIIDESGMPKERFSAEFPKEGPSILRIQQVVRGDSAAYFCASSPNRGLDTEAFFGQGTRLTVV.

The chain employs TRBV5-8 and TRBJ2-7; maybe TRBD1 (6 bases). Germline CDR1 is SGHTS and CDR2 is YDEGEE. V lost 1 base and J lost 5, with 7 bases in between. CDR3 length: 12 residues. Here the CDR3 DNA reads TGTGCCAGCAGCTTGACAGGGAACGAGCAGTACTTC. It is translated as CASSLTGNEQYF.

The CDR3 reads CASSPPGVGAQIYEQYF. CDR3 in DNA: TGTGCCAGCAGCCCTCCAGGGGTGGGGGCTCAAATCTACGAGCAGTACTTC. This sequence joins TRBV11-2 and TRBJ2-7; tentative D call: TRBD1 (6 bases). Germline V gives CDR1 SGHAT, CDR2 FQNNGV. The CDR3 spans 17 residues. The V end was cut by 5 bases, the J end by 3 bases, with 23 bases between.

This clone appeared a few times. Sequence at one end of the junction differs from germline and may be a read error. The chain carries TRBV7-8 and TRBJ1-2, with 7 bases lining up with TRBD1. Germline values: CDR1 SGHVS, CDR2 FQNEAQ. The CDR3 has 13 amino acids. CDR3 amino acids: CASSRGGEGQLYF. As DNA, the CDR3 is TGTGCCAGCAGCCGGGGGGGTGAGGGACAGCTCTACTTC.

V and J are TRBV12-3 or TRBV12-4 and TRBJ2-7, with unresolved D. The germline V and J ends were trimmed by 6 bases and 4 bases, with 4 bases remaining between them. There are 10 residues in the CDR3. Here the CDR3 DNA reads TGTGCCAGCAGCGTTTACGAGCAGTACTTC. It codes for CASSVYEQYF.

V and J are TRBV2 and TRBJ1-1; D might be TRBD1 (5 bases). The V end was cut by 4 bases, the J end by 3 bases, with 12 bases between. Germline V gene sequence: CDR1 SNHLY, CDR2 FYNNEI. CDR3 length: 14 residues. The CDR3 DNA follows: TGTGCCAGCAGTGGAGGCACAGGCTACACTGAAGCTTTCTTT. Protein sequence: CASSGGTGYTEAFF.

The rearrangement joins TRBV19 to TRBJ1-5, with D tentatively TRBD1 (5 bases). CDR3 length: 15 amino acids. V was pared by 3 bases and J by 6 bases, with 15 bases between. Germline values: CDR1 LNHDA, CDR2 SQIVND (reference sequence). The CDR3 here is CASSIGPTRGQPQHF. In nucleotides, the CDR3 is TGTGCCAGTAGTATCGGTCCGACTAGGGGTCAGCCCCAGCATTTT.

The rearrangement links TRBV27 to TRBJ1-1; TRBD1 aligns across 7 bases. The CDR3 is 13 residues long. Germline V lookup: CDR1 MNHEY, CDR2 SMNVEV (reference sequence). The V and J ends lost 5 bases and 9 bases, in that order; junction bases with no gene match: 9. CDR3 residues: CASSKQGLGKAFF. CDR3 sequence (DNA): TGTGCCAGCAGTAAACAGGGGCTGGGTAAAGCTTTCTTT.

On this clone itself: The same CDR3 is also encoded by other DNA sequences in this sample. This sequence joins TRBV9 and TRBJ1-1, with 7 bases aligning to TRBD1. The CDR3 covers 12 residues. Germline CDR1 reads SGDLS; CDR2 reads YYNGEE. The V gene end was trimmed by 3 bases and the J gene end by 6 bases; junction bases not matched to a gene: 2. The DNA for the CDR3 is TGTGCCAGCAGCGGACAGGGACCTGAAGCTTTCTTT. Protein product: CASSGQGPEAFF.

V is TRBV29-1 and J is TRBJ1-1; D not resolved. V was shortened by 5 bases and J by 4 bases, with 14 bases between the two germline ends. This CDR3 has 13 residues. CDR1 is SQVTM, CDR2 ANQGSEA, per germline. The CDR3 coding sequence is TGCAGCGTTTCTTTTCCACAGATCACTGAAGCTTTCTTT. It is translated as CSVSFPQITEAFF.

The CDR3 region is CSVRDREYEQYF. The CDR3 nucleotides are TGCAGCGTTCGGGACAGGGAATACGAGCAGTACTTC. The chain is built from TRBV29-1 and TRBJ2-7; 9 positions agree with TRBD1. The CDR3 is made up of 12 amino acids. The germline V gene has CDR1 SQVTM and CDR2 ANQGSEA. The V segment lost 5 bases and the J segment 4 bases; nucleotides outside the gene matches: 3.

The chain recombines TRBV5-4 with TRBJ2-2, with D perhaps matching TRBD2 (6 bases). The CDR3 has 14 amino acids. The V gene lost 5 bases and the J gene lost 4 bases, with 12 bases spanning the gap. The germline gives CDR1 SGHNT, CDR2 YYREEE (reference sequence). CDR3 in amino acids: CASRGDLATGELFF. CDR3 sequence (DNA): TGTGCCAGCAGGGGGGACTTAGCCACCGGGGAGCTGTTTTTT.

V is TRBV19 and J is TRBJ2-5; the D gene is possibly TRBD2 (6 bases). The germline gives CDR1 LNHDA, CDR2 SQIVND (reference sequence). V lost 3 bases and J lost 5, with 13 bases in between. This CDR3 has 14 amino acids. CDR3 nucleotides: TGTGCCAGTAGTATCCGGAGGGTAGGCGAGACCCAGTACTTC. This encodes CASSIRRVGETQYF.